This T cell receptor beta chain emerged from a study of cytomegalovirus exposure and HLA in healthy donors. The study, taken as a whole, reports: Later analysis suggested links between common viral pathogens and several top significant clusters.

PCR was performed using 60 Vbeta and 13 Jbeta primers. Only in-frame clones appear in the TCRdb table, and some are missing; sequencing was by immunoSEQ multiplex PCR. The sample records under 250,000 clones, approximately 84% being singletons. For this clone: Antigen: not known.

Germline loops: CDR1 LNHDA, CDR2 SQIVND (reference sequence). This CDR3 is 12 amino acids long. Losses at the gene ends were 5 bases for V and 8 bases for J; bases not matched to a gene: 5. The chain combines TRBV19 with TRBJ1-2; 7 positions agree with TRBD1. The receptor was derived from a girl aged 2 to 9 in good health and CMV-seronegative. The sequencing input was PBMCs. The CDR3 is CASSDRVYGYTF. In nucleotides, the CDR3 is TGTGCCAGTAGTGACAGGGTATACGGCTACACCTTC.